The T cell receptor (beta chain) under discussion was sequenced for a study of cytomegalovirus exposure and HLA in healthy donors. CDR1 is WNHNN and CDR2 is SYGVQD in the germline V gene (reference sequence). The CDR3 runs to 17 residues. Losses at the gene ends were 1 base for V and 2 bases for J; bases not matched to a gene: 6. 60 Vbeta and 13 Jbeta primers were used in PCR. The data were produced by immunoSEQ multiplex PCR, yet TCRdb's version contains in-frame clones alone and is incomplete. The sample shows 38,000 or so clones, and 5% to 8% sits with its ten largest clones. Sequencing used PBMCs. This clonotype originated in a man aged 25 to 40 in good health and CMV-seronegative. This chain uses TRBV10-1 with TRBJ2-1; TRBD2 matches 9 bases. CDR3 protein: CASSEYGAGGTYNEQFF. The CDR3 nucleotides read TGCGCCAGCAGTGAGTATGGAGCGGGAGGAACCTACAATGAGCAGTTCTTC.